This T cell receptor beta chain stems from a study of CD8 T cells in ankylosing spondylitis. Study findings and constraints: Within matched ankylosing spondylitis synovial fluid, disease-linked clones were reportedly significantly enriched. What appeared characteristic of ankylosing spondylitis blood was a TCR beta motif of 7 or 8 highly homologous variants.

Using its own MiXCR run on the 5' RACE reads, TCRdb lists one record per CDR3 protein. The sample yields about 840,000 distinct CDR3 sequences, about 12% seen once. J gave up 5 bases and V 5 bases, and 13 bases lay outside the gene matches. Germline CDR1 MDHEN, CDR2 SYDVKM. This CDR3 spans 16 amino acids. Note on this clonotype: What it recognizes is unknown.

This clonotype was sampled from a male donor with ankylosing spondylitis. Material: blood, either unsorted or a sorted T cell fraction (not recorded which). V and J are TRBV28 and TRBJ2-3; 7 nucleotides match TRBD2. The CDR3 DNA follows: TGTGCCAGCAGTCCCCTAGGAAGCGGGAAGGGAGATACGCAGTATTTT. It encodes CASSPLGSGKGDTQYF.